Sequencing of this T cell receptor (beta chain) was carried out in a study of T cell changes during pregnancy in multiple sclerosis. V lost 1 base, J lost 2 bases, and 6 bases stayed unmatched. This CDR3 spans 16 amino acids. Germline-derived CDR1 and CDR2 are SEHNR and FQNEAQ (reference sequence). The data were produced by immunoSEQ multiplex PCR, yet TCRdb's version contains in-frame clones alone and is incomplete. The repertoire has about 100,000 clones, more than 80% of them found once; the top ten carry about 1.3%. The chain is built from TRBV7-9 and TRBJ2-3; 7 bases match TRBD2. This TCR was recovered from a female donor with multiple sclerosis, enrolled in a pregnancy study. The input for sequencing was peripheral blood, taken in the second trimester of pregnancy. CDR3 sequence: CASSLDLAAYTDTQYF. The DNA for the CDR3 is TGTGCCAGCAGCTTAGATCTAGCGGCCTACACAGATACGCAGTATTTT.